These 24 T cell receptor beta chains were all obtained from the same sample, sequenced in a study of cytomegalovirus exposure and HLA in healthy donors. PCR involved 60 Vbeta and 13 Jbeta primers. TCRdb's table, derived via immunoSEQ multiplex PCR, lists solely in-frame clones and lacks some. The repertoire holds around 100,000 clones, with approximately 80% as singletons. The specimen was PBMCs. These receptors originate from a male donor in good health and CMV-seropositive.

The J gene is TRBJ1-1, the V gene TRBV4-2, with TRBD1 as a possible D gene (5 bases). CDR1 LGHNA and CDR2 YNFKEQ come from the germline V gene. Trimming removed 4 bases from V and 4 bases from J, with 16 bases in between. The CDR3 contains 15 residues. The CDR3: CASSPTGEGITEAFF. In DNA, the CDR3 is TGTGCCAGCAGCCCCACTGGGGAGGGGATCACTGAAGCTTTCTTT.

The J gene is TRBJ2-7, the V gene TRBV29-1; 8 nucleotides agree with TRBD1. From germline, CDR1 is SQVTM and CDR2 ANQGSEA. The CDR3 is made up of 13 amino acids. Losses at the gene ends were 7 bases for V and 6 bases for J; bases not matched to a gene: 11. In DNA form, the CDR3 reads TGCAGCGCCACGGCCCTTGACAGGGGCGAGCAGTACTTC. Its protein product is CSATALDRGEQYF.

The V call is TRBV6-5, the J call TRBJ1-1; D gene uncertain. The CDR3 is 15 residues long. Germline CDR1 MNHEY, CDR2 SVGAGI. The V and J ends lost 0 bases and 3 bases respectively, with 11 bases between them. The CDR3 loop reads CASSYSWRADTEAFF. The CDR3 DNA reads TGTGCCAGCAGTTACTCCTGGAGGGCGGACACTGAAGCTTTCTTT.

The chain employs TRBV5-1 and TRBJ1-4, with D maybe TRBD1 (6 bases). The CDR3 runs 14 residues. Trimming left V 5 bases short and J 4 bases short, with 12 bases between. Germline assignment: CDR1 SGHRS and CDR2 YFSETQ. As DNA, the CDR3 is TGCGCCAGCAGGCTGGACAGCCTTAATGAAAAACTGTTTTTT. Translated, it gives CASRLDSLNEKLFF.

CDR3 region: CASSIPQGDTQYF. The CDR3 DNA is TGTGCCAGCAGCATCCCACAGGGAGATACGCAGTATTTT. The chain couples TRBV5-4 to TRBJ2-3, with a weak D call TRBD1 (6 bases). Germline-derived CDR1 and CDR2 are SGHNT and YYREEE (reference sequence). This CDR3 has 13 amino acids. Trimming pared 4 bases from V and 5 bases from J, leaving 11 bases between.

The chain carries TRBV28 and TRBJ1-3; TRBD1 matches 9 bases. Trimming at V came to 4 bases and at J to 1 base, leaving 14 bases not matched to a gene. CDR1 MDHEN and CDR2 SYDVKM come from the germline V gene. The CDR3 extends over 19 amino acids. The CDR3 coding sequence is TGTGCCAGCAGTTCCCCTGAAGGGACAGGGCTGACATCTGGAAACACCATATATTTT. Amino acids: CASSSPEGTGLTSGNTIYF.

The genes are TRBV7-2 and TRBJ2-7; 9 bases are shared with TRBD2. The V segment lost 2 bases and the J segment 6 bases; nucleotides outside the gene matches: 11. The germline CDR1 and CDR2 sequences are SGHTA and FQGNSA. The CDR3 length is 16 residues. The CDR3, as DNA: TGTGCCAGCAGCTTATTAGCCTCAGCGGGAGGAAGCGAGCAGTACTTC. Protein: CASSLLASAGGSEQYF.

The rearrangement uses TRBV28 and TRBJ1-2; D is ambiguous. V was shortened by 5 bases and J by 4 bases, with 20 bases between the two germline ends. This CDR3 has 16 residues. The germline gives CDR1 MDHEN, CDR2 SYDVKM. The DNA of the CDR3 is TGTGCCAGCAGTCCCCCCCTTTACCTTAGAGGCTATGGCTACACCTTC. Encoded protein: CASSPPLYLRGYGYTF.

The V and J genes are TRBV18 and TRBJ2-7; 10 bases fit TRBD2. This CDR3 contains 15 residues. Germline assignment: CDR1 KGHSH and CDR2 LQKENI. V trimming: 0 bases; J trimming: 2 bases; junction bases outside the gene matches: 1. CDR3 region: CASSPPLAGAYEQYF. In nucleotides, the CDR3 is TGTGCCAGCTCACCACCTCTAGCGGGAGCCTACGAGCAGTACTTC.

This clone was seen only a few times. The chain couples TRBV2 to TRBJ1-2; D might be TRBD1 (6 bases). The CDR3 has 11 amino acids. Trimming removed 5 bases at V and 6 bases at J, with 7 bases between. CDR1 is SNHLY, CDR2 FYNNEI, per germline. CDR3 residues: CASSRTDGYTF. CDR3 nucleotides: TGTGCCAGCAGTCGGACAGATGGCTACACCTTC.

This clone was detected once. The V call is TRBV5-1, the J call TRBJ2-3; 10 nucleotides line up with TRBD2. The V segment lost 0 bases and the J segment 1 base; nucleotides outside the gene matches: 2. The CDR3 consists of 16 residues. CDR1 and CDR2 from the germline V gene are SGHRS and YFSETQ. CDR3 DNA: TGCGCCAGCAGCTTGGAGCTAGCGGGAGGCACAGATACGCAGTATTTT. It yields the protein CASSLELAGGTDTQYF.

J is TRBJ2-1 and V is TRBV15; 16 nucleotides align to TRBD2. With 3 bases clipped from V and 9 bases from J, the junction kept 5 bases outside the gene matches. The CDR3 extends over 16 amino acids. Germline V gives CDR1 LNHNV, CDR2 YYDKDF (reference sequence). This chain's CDR3 is CATSRGLAGGLIEQFF. The CDR3 nucleotides are TGTGCCACCAGCAGGGGACTAGCGGGAGGGTTAATTGAGCAGTTCTTC.

The chain is built from TRBV27 and TRBJ2-1; 7 bases agree with TRBD2. Germline assignment: CDR1 MNHEY and CDR2 SMNVEV (reference sequence). J gave up 2 bases and V 8 bases, and 6 bases lay outside the gene matches. The CDR3 contains 14 residues. CDR3 sequence reads: CASCSGPAYNEQFF. In nucleotides, the CDR3 is TGTGCCAGCTGTAGCGGGCCAGCCTACAATGAGCAGTTCTTC.

This clone was seen more than once but under ten times. The V gene is TRBV28, the J gene TRBJ2-7; 10 bases map to TRBD1. Germline loops: CDR1 MDHEN, CDR2 SYDVKM. This CDR3 has 15 amino acids. V trimming: 5 bases; J trimming: 5 bases; junction bases outside the gene matches: 9. CDR3 sequence: CASSAAGTGVHEQYF. CDR3 coding DNA: TGTGCCAGCAGTGCCGCCGGGACAGGGGTCCACGAGCAGTACTTC.

CDR3 nucleotide sequence: TGTGCCAGCATCCCCGGTGGGGGCCTTCGCTCCTACGAGCAGTACTTC. It specifies CASIPGGGLRSYEQYF. The chain carries TRBV28 and TRBJ2-5; perhaps TRBD1 as D (6 bases). The DNA end lines up better with TRBJ2-7; the J call may be wrong. The germline gives CDR1 MDHEN, CDR2 SYDVKM. This CDR3 region has 16 residues.

CDR3 residues: CASSYQGQGTDTQYF. As DNA, the CDR3 is TGTGCCAGCAGCTACCAAGGACAGGGCACAGATACGCAGTATTTT. J is TRBJ2-3 and V is TRBV11-1; 7 bases align to TRBD1. J lost 1 base, V lost 4 bases, and 5 bases had no gene match. This CDR3 has 15 residues. Germline lookup yields CDR1 SGHAT and CDR2 FQDESV (reference sequence). The full variable domain, completed using reference TRBV11-1 and TRBJ2-3, is EAEVAQSPRYKITEKSQAVAFWCDPISGHATLYWYRQILGQGPELLVQFQDESVVDDSQLPKDRFSAERLKGVDSTLKIQPAELGDSAMYLCASSYQGQGTDTQYFGPGTRLTVL.

This clone was seen more than once but under ten times. CDR3 sequence (DNA): TGTGCCAGCAGTTTACAGGGGGGACAAGAGACCCAGTACTTC. This encodes CASSLQGGQETQYF. This rearrangement joins TRBV27 to TRBJ2-5; maybe TRBD1 (7 bases). CDR3 length equals 14 residues. The V and J ends lost 2 bases and 2 bases respectively, with 9 bases between them. Germline loops: CDR1 MNHEY, CDR2 SMNVEV (reference sequence).

The V gene is TRBV30, the J gene TRBJ1-1, with a weak D call TRBD1 (6 bases). Germline CDR1 reads GTSNPN; CDR2 reads SVGIG (reference sequence). The V end lost 5 bases, the J end lost 4 bases, and 11 bases lay between the germline ends. The length of the CDR3 is 12 residues. This CDR3 reads CAWVPGATEAFF. The DNA of the CDR3 is TGTGCCTGGGTCCCAGGGGCCACTGAAGCTTTCTTT.

The rearrangement uses TRBV7-2 and TRBJ2-3; perhaps TRBD2 as D (5 bases). V lost 1 base to trimming and J lost 2 bases, with 7 bases between them. The CDR3 totals 14 residues. In germline, CDR1 is SGHTA, CDR2 FQGNSA. CDR3 nucleotide sequence: TGTGCCAGCAGCTTAGGAGGGTACACAGATACGCAGTATTTT. As protein: CASSLGGYTDTQYF.

The CDR3 is CASSLGDRGLSETQYF. CDR3 in DNA: TGTGCCAGCAGCTTGGGGGACAGGGGGCTCTCTGAGACCCAGTACTTC. V and J are TRBV7-9 and TRBJ2-5, with 12 bases aligning to TRBD1. The trim removed 3 bases at V and 5 bases at J, leaving 7 bases unmatched. This CDR3 comprises 16 residues. Germline assignment: CDR1 SEHNR and CDR2 FQNEAQ (reference sequence).

This rearrangement joins TRBV6-5 to TRBJ2-1, with a weak D call TRBD1 (5 bases). This CDR3 has 11 amino acids. Trimming shortened V by 2 bases and J by 10 bases, and 6 bases separated the two germline ends. Germline V gene lookup returns CDR1 MNHEY and CDR2 SVGAGI. CDR3 in amino acids: CASSYRGEQFF. For the CDR3, the DNA is TGTGCCAGCAGTTACAGGGGCGAGCAGTTCTTC.

The chain recombines TRBV27 with TRBJ2-3; a weak D match, TRBD2 (5 bases). CDR1 is MNHEY and CDR2 is SMNVEV in the germline V gene (reference sequence). Trimming took off 3 bases at V and 5 bases at J, with 12 bases between the two ends. The CDR3 has 14 amino acids. CDR3 sequence (DNA): TGTGCCAGCAGTTTCGCCGGACGGGGAGATACGCAGTATTTT. It is translated as CASSFAGRGDTQYF.

The genes are TRBV5-1 and TRBJ2-5; 12 nucleotides line up with TRBD1. V dropped 0 bases and J dropped 4; count of bases not matched to a gene: 4. The CDR3 totals 16 residues. Germline V gene lookup returns CDR1 SGHRS and CDR2 YFSETQ. The CDR3 nucleotides are TGCGCCAGCAGCTTGGCCGGGACAGGGGGCGCAGAGACCCAGTACTTC. Its protein is CASSLAGTGGAETQYF.

This clone appeared once. This sequence joins TRBV2 and TRBJ1-1, with a tentative D call TRBD1 (6 bases). Germline V gene sequence: CDR1 SNHLY, CDR2 FYNNEI. The CDR3 consists of 14 residues. Trimming shortened V by 4 bases and J by 5 bases, and 14 bases separated the two germline ends. CDR3 protein: CASSALQGRTEAFF. CDR3 nucleotides: TGTGCCAGCAGTGCGTTACAGGGTAGAACTGAAGCTTTCTTT.